The rows below give T cell receptor beta chains drawn from one sample of a study of Tregs in tolerant kidney transplant recipients. The data were produced by immunoSEQ multiplex PCR, yet TCRdb's version contains in-frame clones alone and is incomplete. The table has some 250,000 clones, approximately 84% seen once; the top ten hold around 0.64%. The sequenced sample consisted of CD4+ T cells from blood. These receptors were collected from a human donor in good health. Both conserved end residues are part of each CDR3. D genes are given only for firm matches. Expanded clones get a size class; other rows say once, few or many, or leave the size out.

v_call	d_call	clone_size	j_call	cdr3_nt	cdr3_aa
TRBV6-5	-	once	TRBJ2-3	TGTGCCAGCAGCCTCGACTGGACTGATACGCAGTATTTT	CASSLDWTDTQYF
TRBV4-2	-	-	TRBJ1-1	TGTGCCAGCAGCCAAGACGGGGGGGACACTGAAGCTTTCTTT	CASSQDGGDTEAFF
TRBV5-8	-	-	TRBJ2-1	TGTGCCATCACCCCGCAGGGGGGGACCTACAATGAGCAGTTCTTC	CAITPQGGTYNEQFF
TRBV6-5	TRBD2	-	TRBJ2-7	TGTGCCAGCAGTCCAAGACTAGCGGGGAACTACGAGCAGTACTTC	CASSPRLAGNYEQYF
TRBV29-1	-	-	TRBJ2-5	TGCAGCGTTGCTGGTACCAGTTGGGGGTTGTGGGAGACCCAGTACTTC	CSVAGTSWGLWETQYF
TRBV6-5	-	-	TRBJ1-4	TGTGCCAGCAGTTACCGTCGGGGGGCTGGGGAAAAACTGTTTTTT	CASSYRRGAGEKLFF
TRBV19	-	-	TRBJ1-2	TGTGCCAGTAGTATTGCTTCCTCGACAATTAACTATGGCTACACCTTC	CASSIASSTINYGYTF
TRBV6-5	-	-	TRBJ1-2	TGTGCCAGCAGTGAAGGGCTCCCCAAGTTGGGCTACACCTTC	CASSEGLPKLGYTF
TRBV2	TRBD2	-	TRBJ2-3	TGTGCCAGCAGTTACCGAAGACTAGCGGGGCCCACAGGTACGCAGTATTTT	CASSYRRLAGPTGTQYF
TRBV21-1	-	few	TRBJ2-5	TGTGCCAGCAGCAAAGGGGGAGACAGGCCAGGCGAGACCCAGTACTTC	CASSKGGDRPGETQYF
TRBV7-2	-	-	TRBJ2-1	TGTGCCAGCAGCTTACCCCGAGGCTGGGAAGTGAGTGAGCAGTTCTTC	CASSLPRGWEVSEQFF
TRBV7-2	TRBD2	-	TRBJ2-5	TGTGCCAGCAGGCAGGGACTAGCGGGGTCTCAGACCCAGTACTTC	CASRQGLAGSQTQYF
TRBV5-5	-	-	TRBJ1-4	TGTGCCAGCAGCTTGTTGGGGAAGGAGAATGAAAAACTGTTTTTT	CASSLLGKENEKLFF
TRBV5-1	-	-	TRBJ1-4	TGCGCCAGCAGCGGGATGACAGGATCTGAAAAACTGTTTTTT	CASSGMTGSEKLFF
TRBV5-4	-	-	TRBJ1-2	TGTGCCAGCAGCTTAGCCGGGGGCGATAACTATGGCTACACCTTC	CASSLAGGDNYGYTF
TRBV29-1	TRBD2	-	TRBJ2-5	TGCAGCGTTGTAGCGGGGGCCGAGAAGACCCAGTACTTC	CSVVAGAEKTQYF
TRBV29-1	TRBD1	once	TRBJ1-1	TGCAGCGTCGACAGGGGCTGGGACACTGAAGCTTTCTTT	CSVDRGWDTEAFF
TRBV5-1	-	few	TRBJ2-3	TGCGCCAGCAGCCAGGGGGATACGCAGTATTTT	CASSQGDTQYF
TRBV13	-	-	TRBJ2-5	TGTGCCAGCAGCTCCCCCGGGGTGACCCAGTACTTC	CASSSPGVTQYF
TRBV5-4	TRBD2	-	TRBJ2-5	TGTGCCAGCAGCTTGAGTGTCCTAGCGGGGGATGGTAAAGAGACCCAGTACTTC	CASSLSVLAGDGKETQYF
TRBV5-1	-	-	TRBJ2-5	TGCGCCAGCAGCCCCGGGGACGGTGGTTTTGCGAGGGAGCAGTACTTC	CASSPGDGGFAREQYF
TRBV6-1	-	-	TRBJ1-2	TGTGCCAGCGGCCCCCGGGGGGCAGAGATTGGCTACACCTTC	CASGPRGAEIGYTF
TRBV9	-	-	TRBJ2-1	TGTGCCAGCAGCCCCGAGGGGAACGGGGAGCAGTTCTTC	CASSPEGNGEQFF
TRBV4-1	TRBD1	-	TRBJ2-6	TGCGCCAGCAGCCAAGATAGGGACAGGGCCGTCAGCCCTGGGGCCAACGTCCTGACTTTC	CASSQDRDRAVSPGANVLTF
TRBV2	-	-	TRBJ1-2	TGTGCCACGGGGGCAGGGGAAGGGGGCTACACCTTC	CATGAGEGGYTF
TRBV5-4	-	-	TRBJ2-3	TGTGCCTGGACAGAAGAACCCGGCACAGATACGCAGTATTTT	CAWTEEPGTDTQYF
TRBV7-2	-	-	TRBJ2-3	TGTGCCAGCACCAAAACTCACACAGATACGCAGTATTTT	CASTKTHTDTQYF
TRBV18	-	-	TRBJ1-2	TGTGCCAGCTCAGCACGCGAAAATGGCTACACCTTC	CASSARENGYTF
TRBV5-1	TRBD1	-	TRBJ1-2	TGCGCCAGCAGCTTGGCATCCAACGACAGGGGGCTTGACTACACCTTC	CASSLASNDRGLDYTF
TRBV19	-	-	TRBJ2-5	TGTGCCAGTAGTGGCTCCAGGGTAGCCGAGACCCAGTACTTC	CASSGSRVAETQYF
TRBV7-2	-	once	TRBJ2-7	TGTGCCAGCAGCCGAACTAGCTCCTACGAGCAGTACTTC	CASSRTSSYEQYF
TRBV6-5	-	-	TRBJ1-1	TGTGCCAGCAGTTCCCTCATTTCAAGAGACACTGAAGCTTTCTTT	CASSSLISRDTEAFF
TRBV13	TRBD2	-	TRBJ2-3	TGTGCCAGCAGCTTATGGCTAGCGGGGTTAACAGATACGCAGTATTTT	CASSLWLAGLTDTQYF